This T cell receptor beta chain was identified in a study of cytomegalovirus exposure and HLA in healthy donors (TCRdb year 2017). Study-level background: In an earlier analysis of about 560 of the donors, less than 350 Gb of sequence data and 117 million unique TCR beta sequences from 150 million to 200 million T cells were reported. Roughly 310 gigabases of sequencing data and around 87 million unique TCR sequences were included in an early release covering about 620 HLA-typed donors. In addition to the first cohort of roughly 670 subjects, a separate validation cohort of approximately 120 different subjects was used. Roughly 5 DR-DQ haplotypes were handled as single units for association and clustering, since linkage in the cohort was strong. The T cell repertoires of under 700 subjects were profiled by immunosequencing and related to cytomegalovirus serostatus. The number of typed donors differed by locus: about 629-640 for A, B, C, DRB1 and DQB1; 500 to 550 for DQA1; 600 to 610 for DPA1; and roughly 490 for DPB1. Of the 300 to 500 genotyped donors, over 80% were placed in the genetic ancestry cluster associated with self-reported Caucasian donors. In a later genetic analysis, genome-wide SNP genotypes for 398 of the 666 donors were used, and that subset was treated as a discovery cohort. Donor age, sex, ethnicity and CMV serostatus were compiled together with the repertoire data. The aim of the study was to test whether cataloging public T cell receptors could identify signatures of past pathogen exposure. All discovery cohort repertoires had been generated using a single sequencing platform. HLA typing covered class I and class II loci at four-digit resolution. A later analysis re-examined previously published TCR beta repertoires from more than 550 donors and added high-resolution HLA genotyping to investigate patterns of TCR occurrence. High-throughput TCR immunosequencing, statistical association of individual TCRs with disease status, and machine learning were combined to predict cytomegalovirus infection status. Rather than using new phenotypic data, the later analysis identified candidate immune exposures from TCR beta sequences and from how often those sequences occurred across donors. Among roughly 370 genotyped donors of the cohort, an average of approximately 250,000 unique TCR beta nucleotide sequences were sequenced per donor, roughly a sixth of them non-productive. In an earlier analysis of roughly 580 of the donors, high-throughput TCR beta sequencing was used to judge whether each TCR beta V gene segment behaved as functional or pseudogenic. Broad study findings and their caveats: In vitro tests confirmed that a few of the cytomegalovirus-associated TCR beta chains recognize cytomegalovirus antigens. The earlier analysis of some 560 of the donors excluded some 15 rarely observed V segments, including chromosome 9 orphons, because counts were too low. A later analysis found that TCR association rates varied across HLA loci, with DRB1 alleles showing the most associated TCRs and HLA-C alleles the fewest. A further reported finding was that TCR beta sequences accurately predicted the HLA-A and HLA-B alleles for most subjects in the first cohort. A total of some 180 TCR beta chains were listed by the study as associated with cytomegalovirus. Correlated functional status among segregating V segments might be attributable to linkage disequilibrium, but an unknown experimental factor could not be ruled out. This cohort had only TCR beta chains sequenced, and the lack of alpha or paired-chain data limited which features could be detected. The authors suggested that the approach could potentially be extended to other disease states and immunological phenotypes. Some IMGT-functional V segments, including TRBV6-2 and TRBV6-3, could not be told apart with the 87-base-pair reads, so those segments were excluded. In a later analysis, HLA-associated TCR beta chains showed more clonal expansion and lower generation probabilities than non-associated chains that were equally common. A cluster of highly shared sequence variants was judged likely to represent a technical artifact of the sequencing pipeline. Specific HLA alleles were associated with 15,000 to 20,000 TCR beta sequences at a false discovery rate of 0.05 in a later analysis. Presence/absence analyses assumed roughly uniform sequencing depth across donors, an assumption that may not hold. In an earlier analysis of more than 500 of the donors, most TCR beta V segments appeared in productive rearrangements about 90% or about 30% of the time, broadly matching IMGT annotations. In both the original and validation cohorts, the classifier was reported to diagnose cytomegalovirus status with high specificity and sensitivity. According to a later genetic analysis, donors in an Asian-associated ancestry cluster had fewer N-insertions in productive TCRs than the approximately 650-donor mean. A later genetic analysis associated a missense DCLRE1C variant with V-gene and J-gene trimming of TCR beta chains, and an independent cohort replicated the association. Several of the top co-occurrence clusters appeared to be linked to parvovirus B19, influenza, CMV and Epstein-Barr virus, according to a later analysis. For the cohort, immune exposure information was limited to CMV serostatus. When HLA alleles, especially DR and DQ, strongly co-occurred, TCR associations were difficult to assign to individual alleles. In a later analysis, most CMV-associated TCR beta chains were found to appear HLA-restricted, with HLA associations seemingly driven largely by CMV exposure. Because HLA typing was missing for some donors at each locus, association tests included only the typed subset. While some public TCRs were present in many individuals, most TCR sequences turned up only very rarely across donors.

Taken from cysteine to phenylalanine, the CDR3 has 13 residues. The CDR3 DNA has 39 bases and is translated from base 1. The germline V gene yields LGHNA for CDR1 and YSLEER for CDR2. The germline ends are 6 bases apart after V is trimmed by 3 bases and J by 0 bases. Remarks on this clone: What antigen it recognizes has not been identified. Base qualities are not recorded, but no much larger clone differs from it by a single base.

The library came from the immunoSEQ multiplex PCR assay. For the multiplex PCR, a mixture combining 60 forward primers for TCR Vbeta segments and 13 reverse primers for TCR Jbeta segments was used. Amplification of the CDR3 region of rearranged TCR beta genes was performed with a multiplex PCR assay on genomic DNA. The amplified TCR beta libraries were sequenced on the Illumina HiSeq System as 87-base-pair reads. In the authors' own workflow: A later analysis tallied about 77 million unique TCR beta chains across the approximately 670 repertoires, and approximately 9.9 million of those chains were shared by two or more donors. Raw reads were error-corrected and collapsed into unique sequences by a nearest-neighbor algorithm in which closely related sequences were merged to remove PCR and sequencing errors. Alignment of CDR3 sequences to IMGT reference sequences was used to assign V, D and J gene segments. For a sequence to be retained, at least a six-nucleotide match to both a V gene segment and a J gene segment was required. A rearrangement counted as productive if the CDR3 had no stop codons and remained in frame with V and J, and every other rearrangement counted as non-productive. CDR3 was defined according to IMGT convention as the region running from the second conserved V-encoded cysteine to the conserved J-encoded phenylalanine. The earlier analysis of a few hundred of the donors excluded any sequence lacking an unambiguous match to a single V gene segment. In an earlier analysis of approximately 610 of the donors, V segments were called functional above 56.7% productive rearrangements and were called segregating when the between-donor standard deviation exceeded 5%. To diagnose cytomegalovirus status from the catalog of TCR beta chain sequences, a statistical classification framework was built. In a later analysis, TCR nucleotide sequences were compared against IMGT/GENE-DB human TR gene sequences so that V and J genes could be assigned. In a later analysis, CDR3 sequences and most-parsimonious VDJ recombination scenarios were assigned using the TCRdist pipeline. In a later analysis, each TCR beta chain was defined by its CDR3 amino acid sequence together with its V-gene family, and reads lacking a unique V-gene family were excluded. To address suspected cross-contamination and a sequencing artifact, a later analysis removed around 590 highly shared, low-generation-probability nucleotide sequences. For each public chain, a later analysis derived a clonal expansion index from normalized ranks of inferred template counts within each repertoire. In a later analysis, generation probabilities were computed using a VDJ recombination model fitted to out-of-frame rearrangements, and the results were checked against IGoR. In a later analysis, hypergeometric tests were used to score TCR-TCR, TCR-HLA and TCR-CMV co-occurrence, with a repertoire-size bias correction applied to TCR pairs. To estimate false discovery rates, a later analysis permuted the HLA or CMV assignments 20 times. In a later analysis, co-occurring TCRs were grouped with DBSCAN, and TCRdist sequence similarity was added when clustering was performed within HLA-allele-positive subsets. For co-occurrence clustering, repertoires with fewer than 30,000 or more than 120,000 public chains were excluded, along with four or five repertoires with anomalous nucleotide sharing. The source is immuneACCESS, and TCRdb retained only in-frame sequences with V and J called. Part of the clones is not carried over; for the studies checked, unresolved V genes explain less than half of this, and the remainder is unexplained. V and J calls plus clone size are reproduced from that table; the DNA served to infer D and trimming. This sample is represented by 150,000 to 200,000 clones; approximately 80% of them were singletons. The biggest ten clones account for about 1.3% of the sample.

The cohort was made up of several hundred healthy bone marrow donors. At the time of sampling, all cohort members were nominally healthy, though unrecorded immune exposures were likely present. The donor tested CMV seronegative and was one of the 352 seronegative cohort members. Every donor gave a peripheral blood sample, and the peripheral blood mononuclear cells from that sample were used for TCR beta sequencing. The Qiagen DNeasy Blood Extraction Kit was used to extract genomic DNA from the blood cell samples. The sequenced sample consisted of PBMCs. The receptor chain draws on TRBV4-3 and TRBJ2-7, with the D segment identity uncertain. The sequence came from a man aged 25 to 40 in good health and CMV-seronegative. DNA sequence: TGCGCCAGCAGCCAGGAGCCCTCCTACGAGCAGTACTTC. Translated, this is CASSQEPSYEQYF.